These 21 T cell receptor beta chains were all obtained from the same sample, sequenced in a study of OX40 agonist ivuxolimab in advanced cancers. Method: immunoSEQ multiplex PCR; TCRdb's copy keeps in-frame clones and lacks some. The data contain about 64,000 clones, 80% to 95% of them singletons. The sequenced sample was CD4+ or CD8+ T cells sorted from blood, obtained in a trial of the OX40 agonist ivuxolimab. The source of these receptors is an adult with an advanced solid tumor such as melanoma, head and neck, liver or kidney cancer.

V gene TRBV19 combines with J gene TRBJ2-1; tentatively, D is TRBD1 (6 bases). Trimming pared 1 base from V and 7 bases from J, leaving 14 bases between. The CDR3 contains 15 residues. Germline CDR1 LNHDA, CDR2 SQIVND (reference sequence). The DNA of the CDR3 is TGTGCCAGTAGTATAGGCGTCAGGGGTAAGAATGAGCAGTTCTTC. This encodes CASSIGVRGKNEQFF.

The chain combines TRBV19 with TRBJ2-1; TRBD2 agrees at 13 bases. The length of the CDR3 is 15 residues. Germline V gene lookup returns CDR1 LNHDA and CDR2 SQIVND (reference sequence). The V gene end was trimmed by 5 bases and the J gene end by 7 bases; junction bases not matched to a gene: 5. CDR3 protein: CASSLRTSGRNEQFF. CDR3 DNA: TGTGCCAGTAGTTTACGGACTAGCGGGAGAAATGAGCAGTTCTTC. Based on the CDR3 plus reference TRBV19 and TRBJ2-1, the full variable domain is DGGITQSPKYLFRKEGQNVTLSCEQNLNHDAMYWYRQDPGQGLRLIYYSQIVNDFQKGDIAEGYSVSREKKESFPLTVTSAQKNPTAFYLCASSLRTSGRNEQFFGPGTRLTVL.

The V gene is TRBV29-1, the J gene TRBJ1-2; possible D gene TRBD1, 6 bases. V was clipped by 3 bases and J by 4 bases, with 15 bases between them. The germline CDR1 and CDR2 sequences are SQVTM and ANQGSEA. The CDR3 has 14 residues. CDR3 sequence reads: CSVDRGLGLYGYTF. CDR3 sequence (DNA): TGCAGCGTTGACCGGGGGCTAGGACTCTATGGCTACACCTTC.

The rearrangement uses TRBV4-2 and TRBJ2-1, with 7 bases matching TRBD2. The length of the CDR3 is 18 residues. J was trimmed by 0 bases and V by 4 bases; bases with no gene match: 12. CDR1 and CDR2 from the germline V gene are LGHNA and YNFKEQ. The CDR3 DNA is TGTGCCAGCAGCCCACGGTTAGCGGGTCTTAGCTCCTACAATGAGCAGTTCTTC. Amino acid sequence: CASSPRLAGLSSYNEQFF.

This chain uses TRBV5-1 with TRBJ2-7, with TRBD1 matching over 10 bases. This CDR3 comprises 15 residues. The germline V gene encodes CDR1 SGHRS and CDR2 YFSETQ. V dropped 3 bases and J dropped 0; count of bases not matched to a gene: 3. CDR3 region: CASSYGTGASYEQYF. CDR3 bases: TGCGCCAGCAGCTACGGGACAGGGGCCTCCTACGAGCAGTACTTC.

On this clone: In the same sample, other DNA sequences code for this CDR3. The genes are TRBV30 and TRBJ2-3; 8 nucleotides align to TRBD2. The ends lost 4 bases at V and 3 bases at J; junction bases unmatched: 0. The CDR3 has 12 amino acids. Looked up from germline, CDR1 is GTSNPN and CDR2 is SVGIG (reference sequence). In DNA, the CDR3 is TGTGCCTGGACTAGCGGGACAGATACGCAGTATTTT. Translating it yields CAWTSGTDTQYF.

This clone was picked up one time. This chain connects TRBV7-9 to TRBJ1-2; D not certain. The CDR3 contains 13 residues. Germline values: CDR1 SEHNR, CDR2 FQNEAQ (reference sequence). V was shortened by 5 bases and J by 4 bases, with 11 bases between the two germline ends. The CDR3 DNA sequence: TGTGCCAGCAGCCGAGGGCCCCTCTATGGCTACACCTTC. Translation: CASSRGPLYGYTF.

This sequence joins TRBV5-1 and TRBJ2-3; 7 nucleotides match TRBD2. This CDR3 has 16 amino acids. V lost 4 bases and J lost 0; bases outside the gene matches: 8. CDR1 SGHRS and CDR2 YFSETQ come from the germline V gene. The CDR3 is CASSPSGSGSTDTQYF. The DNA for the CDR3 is TGCGCCAGCAGCCCCAGCGGTAGCGGGAGCACAGATACGCAGTATTTT. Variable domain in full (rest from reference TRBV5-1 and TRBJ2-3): KAGVTQTPRYLIKTRGQQVTLSCSPISGHRSVSWYQQTPGQGLQFLFEYFSETQRNKGNFPGRFSGRQFSNSRSEMNVSTLELGDSALYLCASSPSGSGSTDTQYFGPGTRLTVL.

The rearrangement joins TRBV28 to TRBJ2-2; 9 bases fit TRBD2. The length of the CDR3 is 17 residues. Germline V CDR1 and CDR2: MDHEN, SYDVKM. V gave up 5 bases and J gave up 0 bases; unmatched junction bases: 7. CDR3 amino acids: CASSRPRLAANTGELFF. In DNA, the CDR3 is TGTGCCAGCAGTCGCCCCCGACTAGCGGCGAACACCGGGGAGCTGTTTTTT.

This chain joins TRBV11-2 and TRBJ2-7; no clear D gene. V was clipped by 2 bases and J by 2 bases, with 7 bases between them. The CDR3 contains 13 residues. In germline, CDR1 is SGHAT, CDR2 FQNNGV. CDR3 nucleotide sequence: TGTGCCAGCAGCTTACCCTCAGCCTACGAGCAGTACTTC. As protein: CASSLPSAYEQYF.

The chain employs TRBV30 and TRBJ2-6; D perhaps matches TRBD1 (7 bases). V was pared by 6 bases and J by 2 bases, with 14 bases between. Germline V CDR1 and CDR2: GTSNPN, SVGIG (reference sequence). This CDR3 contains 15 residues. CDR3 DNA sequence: TGTGCCTGCTCACCAGGGGGGACTGGGGCCAACGTCCTGACTTTC. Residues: CACSPGGTGANVLTF.

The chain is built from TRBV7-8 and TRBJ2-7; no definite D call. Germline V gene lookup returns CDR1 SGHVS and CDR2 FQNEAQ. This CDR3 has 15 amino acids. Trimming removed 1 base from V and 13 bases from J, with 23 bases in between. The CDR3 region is CASSLGQLAASTPYF. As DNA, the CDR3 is TGTGCCAGCAGCTTAGGGCAATTGGCAGCCTCCACCCCCTACTTC.

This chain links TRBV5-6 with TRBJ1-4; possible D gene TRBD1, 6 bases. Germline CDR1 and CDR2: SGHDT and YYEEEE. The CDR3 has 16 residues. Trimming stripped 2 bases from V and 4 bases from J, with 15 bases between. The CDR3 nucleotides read TGTGCCAGCAGCTTAAGACTTGGGACACATAATGAAAAACTGTTTTTT. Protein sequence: CASSLRLGTHNEKLFF.

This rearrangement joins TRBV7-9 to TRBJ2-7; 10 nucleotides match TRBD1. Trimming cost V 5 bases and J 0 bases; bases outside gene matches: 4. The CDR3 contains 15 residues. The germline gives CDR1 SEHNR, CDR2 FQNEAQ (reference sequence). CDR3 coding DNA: TGTGCCAGCAGCCGGGGACAGGGGAACTCCTACGAGCAGTACTTC. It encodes CASSRGQGNSYEQYF.

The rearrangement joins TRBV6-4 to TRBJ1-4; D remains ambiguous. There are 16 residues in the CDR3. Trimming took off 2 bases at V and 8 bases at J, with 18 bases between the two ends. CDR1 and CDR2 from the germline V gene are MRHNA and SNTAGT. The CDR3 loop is CASSDEGPRAGEKLFF. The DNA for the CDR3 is TGTGCCAGCAGTGACGAAGGACCCCGGGCGGGAGAAAAACTGTTTTTT.

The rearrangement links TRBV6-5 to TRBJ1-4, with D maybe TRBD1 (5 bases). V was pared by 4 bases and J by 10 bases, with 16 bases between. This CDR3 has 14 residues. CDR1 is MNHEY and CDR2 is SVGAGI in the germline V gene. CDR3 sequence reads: CASSSTDRTRKLFF. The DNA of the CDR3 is TGTGCCAGCAGTTCTACCGACAGAACCCGAAAACTGTTTTTT.

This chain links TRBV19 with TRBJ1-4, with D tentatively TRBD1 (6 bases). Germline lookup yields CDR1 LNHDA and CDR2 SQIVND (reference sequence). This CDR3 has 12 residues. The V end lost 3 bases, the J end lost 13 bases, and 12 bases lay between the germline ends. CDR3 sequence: CASSMGQGLLFF. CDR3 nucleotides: TGTGCCAGTAGTATGGGCCAGGGGTTACTGTTTTTT.

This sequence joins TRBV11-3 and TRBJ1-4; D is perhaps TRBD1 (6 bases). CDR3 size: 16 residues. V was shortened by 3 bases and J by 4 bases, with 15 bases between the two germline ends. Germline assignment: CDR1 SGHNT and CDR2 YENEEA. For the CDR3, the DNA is TGTGCCAGCAGCTTGGAGGGGGGGACGGTTAATGAAAAACTGTTTTTT. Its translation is CASSLEGGTVNEKLFF.

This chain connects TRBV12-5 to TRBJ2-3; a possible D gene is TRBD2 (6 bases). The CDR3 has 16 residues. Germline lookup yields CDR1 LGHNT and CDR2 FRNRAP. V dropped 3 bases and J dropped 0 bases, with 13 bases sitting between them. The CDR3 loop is CASGLGLTGSTDTQYF. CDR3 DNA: TGTGCTAGTGGTTTAGGACTAACGGGGAGCACAGATACGCAGTATTTT.

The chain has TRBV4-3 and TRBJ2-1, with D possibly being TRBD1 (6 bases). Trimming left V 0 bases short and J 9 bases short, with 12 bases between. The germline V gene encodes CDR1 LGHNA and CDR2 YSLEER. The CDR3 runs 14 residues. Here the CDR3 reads CASSQDHRESEQFF. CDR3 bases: TGCGCCAGCAGCCAAGATCACAGGGAGTCTGAGCAGTTCTTC.

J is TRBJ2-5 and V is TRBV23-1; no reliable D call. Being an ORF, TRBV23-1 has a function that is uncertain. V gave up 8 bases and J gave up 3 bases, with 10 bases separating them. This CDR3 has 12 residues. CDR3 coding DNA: TGCGCCAGCCTTAGGGCCAAAGAGACCCAGTACTTC. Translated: CASLRAKETQYF.